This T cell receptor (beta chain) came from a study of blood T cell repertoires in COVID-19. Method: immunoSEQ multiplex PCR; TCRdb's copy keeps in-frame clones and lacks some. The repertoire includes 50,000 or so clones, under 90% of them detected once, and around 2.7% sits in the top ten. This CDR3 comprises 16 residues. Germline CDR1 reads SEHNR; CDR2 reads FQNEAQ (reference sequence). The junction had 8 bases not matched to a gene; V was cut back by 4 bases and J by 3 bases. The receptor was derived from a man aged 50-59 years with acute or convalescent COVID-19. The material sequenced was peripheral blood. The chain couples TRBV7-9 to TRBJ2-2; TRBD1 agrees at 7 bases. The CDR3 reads CASSYRQGRDTGELFF. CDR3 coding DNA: TGTGCCAGCAGCTACCGACAGGGTCGCGACACCGGGGAGCTGTTTTTT.